Listed below are T cell receptor beta chains from one sample, sequenced in a study of T cells in Graves' hyperthyroidism and ophthalmopathy. A single record per CDR3 protein comes from TCRdb applying MiXCR to the multiplex PCR reads. The repertoire holds approximately 520,000 distinct CDR3 sequences, approximately 24% seen once, with around 11% in the top ten. Sequenced material: blood. These receptor sequences come from a woman aged 25 to 39 with Graves' ophthalmopathy. Both conserved end residues are part of each CDR3. A D gene is named only where the DNA matches it firmly. Only part of the rows carry a size: once, few, many, or a class if the clone is expanded.

v_gene,len,abundance,j_gene,d_gene,CDR3nt,CDR3aa
TRBV6-1,15,many,TRBJ1-1,.,TGTGCCAGCAGTCGATCCGTGGGTATGAACACTGAAGCTTTCTTT,CASSRSVGMNTEAFF
TRBV5-1,15,many,TRBJ1-3,.,TGCGCCAGCAGCCTAACAGGGAACTCTGGAAACACCATATATTTT,CASSLTGNSGNTIYF
TRBV3-1,13,many,TRBJ1-5,.,TGTGCCAGCAGCCCCAGGGAAAGCCAGCCCCAGCATTTT,CASSPRESQPQHF
TRBV5-5,12,many,TRBJ2-4,TRBD1,TGTGCCAGCAGCGGGACAGGGGACATTCAGTACTTC,CASSGTGDIQYF
TRBV3-1,16,.,TRBJ2-7,TRBD1,TGTGCCAGCAGCCCATCTTCCGGGACAGGGGGCTACGAGCAGTACTTC,CASSPSSGTGGYEQYF
TRBV20-1,13,many,TRBJ1-1,.,TGCAGTGCTAGTCGTCAGGAAAACACTGAAGCTTTCTTT,CSASRQENTEAFF
TRBV7-2,13,many,TRBJ1-5,.,TGTGCCAGCAGCCCAAGTGGGTTTCTGCCCCAGCATTTT,CASSPSGFLPQHF
TRBV7-3,15,many,TRBJ2-2,TRBD2,TGTGCCAGCAGCGGACTAGCGGCGAACACCGGGGAGCTGTTTTTT,CASSGLAANTGELFF
TRBV2,11,.,TRBJ1-1,TRBD1,TGTGCCAGCAGGACAGGGATCGAAGCTTTCTTT,CASRTGIEAFF
TRBV15,16,many,TRBJ1-5,.,TGTGCCACCAGCAGAGCCAGGAAGTATAGCAATCAGCCCCAGCATTTT,CATSRARKYSNQPQHF
TRBV5-1,14,few,TRBJ2-7,.,TGCGCCAGCAGCGTAGACGCCAGCTCCTACGAGCAGTACTTC,CASSVDASSYEQYF
TRBV28,12,many,TRBJ1-2,TRBD1,TGTGCCAGTATCAGGGGGGGATATGGCTACACCTTC,CASIRGGYGYTF
TRBV28,17,few,TRBJ1-2,TRBD1,TGTGCCAGCAGTTTCCCTCCGGGACAGGGAAATTACTATGGCTACACCTTC,CASSFPPGQGNYYGYTF
TRBV30,18,many,TRBJ1-5,.,TGTGCCTGGAGCAGGGGCAGCTCGCCGACGTATAGCAATCAGCCCCAGCATTTT,CAWSRGSSPTYSNQPQHF
TRBV7-2,15,many,TRBJ2-7,.,TGTGCCAGCAGCCCTAATGGGGACCCACTCTACGAGCAGTACTTC,CASSPNGDPLYEQYF
TRBV12-3/TRBV12-4,13,.,TRBJ2-2,.,TGTGCCAGCACCCAAAGCGGCCCCGGGGAGCTGTTTTTT,CASTQSGPGELFF